This T cell receptor beta chain was captured by sequencing in a study of monozygotic twins with inflammatory bowel disease. This CDR3 contains 16 residues. Germline V gene lookup returns CDR1 LGHNA and CDR2 YSLEER. TCRdb reprocessed the 5' RACE reads and keeps a single row for each CDR3 protein, giving no DNA. The sample totals about 300,000 distinct CDR3 sequences; its top ten clones hold roughly 5.3%. The sample consisted of blood. The TCR originated in a human donor with ulcerative colitis or Crohn's disease, or a healthy co-twin of an affected twin (not recorded which). This chain connects TRBV4-3 to TRBJ2-2; TCRdb calls TRBD1, which cannot be checked without DNA. The CDR3 protein is CASSQGDRGNTGELFF.